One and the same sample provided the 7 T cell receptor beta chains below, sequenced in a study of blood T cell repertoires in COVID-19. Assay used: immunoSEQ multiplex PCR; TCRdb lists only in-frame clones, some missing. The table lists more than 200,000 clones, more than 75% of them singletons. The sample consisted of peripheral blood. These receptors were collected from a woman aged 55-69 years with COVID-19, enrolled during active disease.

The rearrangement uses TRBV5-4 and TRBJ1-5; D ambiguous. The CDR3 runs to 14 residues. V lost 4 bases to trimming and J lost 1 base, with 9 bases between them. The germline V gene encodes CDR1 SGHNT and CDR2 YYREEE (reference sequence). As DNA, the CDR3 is TGTGCCAGCAGCGGAGGACCAAGCAATCAGCCCCAGCATTTT. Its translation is CASSGGPSNQPQHF.

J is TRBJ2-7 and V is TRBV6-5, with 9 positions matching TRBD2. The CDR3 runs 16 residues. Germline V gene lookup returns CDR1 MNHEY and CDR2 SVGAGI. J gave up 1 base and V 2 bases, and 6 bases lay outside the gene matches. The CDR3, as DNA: TGTGCCAGCAGTTACCGAGCGGGAGGCCTTTCCTACGAGCAGTACTTC. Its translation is CASSYRAGGLSYEQYF.

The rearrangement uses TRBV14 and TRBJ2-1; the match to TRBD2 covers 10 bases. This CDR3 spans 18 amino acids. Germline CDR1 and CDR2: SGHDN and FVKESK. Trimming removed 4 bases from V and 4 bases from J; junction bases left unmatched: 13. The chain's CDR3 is CASSPLLGTSGNYNEQFF. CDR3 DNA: TGTGCCAGCAGCCCCTTACTCGGAACTAGCGGGAATTACAATGAGCAGTTCTTC.

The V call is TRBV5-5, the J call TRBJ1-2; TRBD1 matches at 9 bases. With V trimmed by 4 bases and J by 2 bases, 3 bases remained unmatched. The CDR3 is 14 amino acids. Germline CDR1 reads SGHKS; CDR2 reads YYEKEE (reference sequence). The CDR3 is CASSPGQGNYGYTF. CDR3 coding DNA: TGTGCCAGCAGCCCAGGACAGGGGAACTATGGCTACACCTTC.

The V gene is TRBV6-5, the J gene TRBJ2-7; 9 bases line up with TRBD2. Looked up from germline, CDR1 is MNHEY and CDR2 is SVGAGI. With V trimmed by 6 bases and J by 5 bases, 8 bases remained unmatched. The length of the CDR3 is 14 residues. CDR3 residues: CASSLSGSVHEQYF. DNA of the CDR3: TGTGCCAGCAGCCTTAGCGGGAGTGTCCACGAGCAGTACTTC.

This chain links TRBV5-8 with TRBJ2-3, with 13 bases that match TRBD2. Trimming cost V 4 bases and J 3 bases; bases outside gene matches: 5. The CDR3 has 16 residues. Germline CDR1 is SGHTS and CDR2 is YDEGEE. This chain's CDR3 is CASSGLAGESTDTQYF. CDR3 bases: TGTGCCAGCAGCGGACTAGCGGGAGAGTCAACAGATACGCAGTATTTT.

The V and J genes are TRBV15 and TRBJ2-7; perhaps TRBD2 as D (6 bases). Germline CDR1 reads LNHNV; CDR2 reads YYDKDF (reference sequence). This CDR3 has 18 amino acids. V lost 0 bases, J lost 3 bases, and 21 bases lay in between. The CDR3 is CATSRDTTRSGSHYEQYF. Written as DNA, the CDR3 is TGTGCCACCAGCAGAGATACTACCCGGTCCGGGAGCCACTACGAGCAGTACTTC.